These T cell receptor beta chains were read from a single sample in a study of CD8 T cells in ankylosing spondylitis. MiXCR was run by TCRdb on the 5' RACE reads, yielding one entry per CDR3 protein. The table has roughly 490,000 distinct CDR3 sequences, 5.3% seen once; the top ten hold 3% to 4.5%. The sequenced sample consisted of blood, either unsorted or a sorted T cell fraction (not recorded which). These receptor sequences come from a male donor with ankylosing spondylitis. Each CDR3 is given with its conserved first and last residue. Fields, in order: J gene, D gene, V gene, clone size, CDR3 protein, CDR3 DNA. A D gene is named only where the DNA matches it firmly. Size tells how often a clone was seen (once, few, many) or the class of an expanded clone, and some rows leave it out.

>TRBJ2-1|-|TRBV12-3/TRBV12-4|few
CASKQGGNEQFF
TGTGCCAGCAAACAGGGAGGAAATGAGCAGTTCTTC
>TRBJ2-2|-|TRBV7-7|many
CASSPGTPVIGELFF
TGTGCTAGCAGCCCTGGGACTCCGGTAATCGGGGAGCTGTTTTTT
>TRBJ1-4|TRBD1|TRBV4-3|many
CASSIQGGQGKLFF
TGCGCCAGCAGCATCCAGGGGGGGCAGGGAAAACTGTTTTTT
>TRBJ1-5|-|TRBV6-2/TRBV6-3|many
CASSARNQPQHF
TGTGCCAGCAGCGCCAGGAATCAGCCCCAGCATTTT
>TRBJ2-1|TRBD2|TRBV11-2|few
CASSRTSGSIGVGSYNEQFF
TGTGCCAGCAGTCGTACTAGCGGGAGCATCGGAGTTGGGTCCTACAATGAGCAGTTCTTC
>TRBJ1-1|-|TRBV4-1|-
CASSHWDGNTEAFF
TGCGCCAGCAGCCATTGGGACGGTAACACTGAAGCTTTCTTT
>TRBJ1-5|TRBD1|TRBV7-9|many
CASSLELADRGVQPQHF
TGTGCCAGCAGCTTAGAGCTTGCGGACAGGGGGGTTCAGCCCCAGCATTTT
>TRBJ2-7|-|TRBV6-5|many
CASSYSVRQFYEQYF
TGTGCCAGCAGTTACTCGGTTAGGCAGTTCTACGAGCAGTACTTC
>TRBJ2-3|-|TRBV6-1|few
CASTLRDLGDTQYF
TGTGCCAGCACCCTTCGGGATCTTGGAGATACGCAGTATTTT
>TRBJ1-2|-|TRBV20-1|many
CSARPAGANYGYTF
TGCAGTGCTAGACCGGCAGGCGCTAACTATGGCTACACCTTC
>TRBJ2-7|-|TRBV5-1|many
CASSLDSGSSYEQYF
TGCGCCAGCAGCTTGGACTCAGGGAGCTCCTACGAGCAGTACTTC
>TRBJ2-5|-|TRBV4-3|few
CASSQDPSGSGTRETQYF
TGCGCCAGCAGCCAAGATCCTTCTGGTAGCGGTACCCGGGAGACCCAGTACTTC
>TRBJ2-1|TRBD2|TRBV28|few
CASTNGGAYNEQFF
TGTGCCAGCACGAACGGGGGGGCCTACAATGAGCAGTTCTTC
>TRBJ2-1|-|TRBV2|many
CASRRSLGEQFF
TGTGCCAGCAGGAGGAGTTTGGGTGAGCAGTTCTTC
>TRBJ2-1|-|TRBV7-9|many
CANQIGGPGSYNEQFF
TGTGCCAACCAGATCGGGGGGCCAGGCTCCTACAATGAGCAGTTCTTC
>TRBJ1-2|-|TRBV12-3/TRBV12-4|many
CASSLFGRSYGYTF
TGTGCCAGCAGTTTATTCGGCAGGAGCTATGGCTACACCTTC
>TRBJ2-2|-|TRBV7-9|many
CASSLVGPNTGELFF
TGTGCCAGCAGCTTAGTTGGCCCGAACACCGGGGAGCTGTTTTTT
>TRBJ1-2|-|TRBV7-8|many
CASSLIWANYGYTF
TGTGCCAGCAGTTTAATTTGGGCTAACTATGGCTACACCTTC
>TRBJ2-1|-|TRBV5-1|many
CASSWIGNEQFF
TGCGCCAGCAGCTGGATTGGCAATGAGCAGTTCTTC
>TRBJ2-3|TRBD1|TRBV20-1|many
CSAIDRGAVSDTQYF
TGCAGTGCTATAGACAGGGGAGCCGTCTCAGATACGCAGTATTTT
>TRBJ2-3|-|TRBV7-2|few
CASSPIRDTQYF
TGTGCCAGCAGCCCGATTAGAGATACGCAGTATTTT
>TRBJ2-1|TRBD1|TRBV5-1|many
CASSTQPTGDEQFF
TGCGCCAGCAGCACTCAACCGACAGGGGATGAGCAGTTCTTC
>TRBJ1-2|-|TRBV4-3|many
CASSQDRRLYGYTF
TGCGCCAGCAGCCAAGATCGACGACTCTATGGCTACACCTTC
>TRBJ2-1|-|TRBV24-1|many
CATSGDPKRDNEQFF
TGTGCCACCAGTGGGGACCCCAAAAGGGACAATGAGCAGTTCTTC
>TRBJ2-7|-|TRBV20-1|many
CSASGGGVRGEQYF
TGCAGTGCTAGTGGCGGAGGGGTTCGTGGAGAGCAGTACTTC
>TRBJ2-7|TRBD2|TRBV7-2|-
CASSFGLAGVQQYF
TGTGCCAGCAGCTTCGGACTAGCGGGGGTACAGCAGTACTTC
>TRBJ2-7|-|TRBV28|-
CASNPRENPYEQYF
TGTGCCAGCAACCCTCGAGAGAACCCCTACGAGCAGTACTTC
>TRBJ2-2|TRBD2|TRBV5-5|many
CASSLTPGGGSGELFF
TGTGCCAGCAGCTTGACCCCAGGCGGGGGGTCCGGGGAGCTGTTTTTT
>TRBJ2-7|-|TRBV7-9|many
CASTPTLHEQYF
TGTGCCAGCACCCCCACCCTCCACGAGCAGTACTTC
>TRBJ2-3|-|TRBV5-1|-
CASRMGPTDTQYF
TGCGCCAGCAGAATGGGTCCCACAGATACGCAGTATTTT
>TRBJ2-1|TRBD1|TRBV9|-
CASSRRGLRDNEQFF
TGTGCCAGCAGTCGCAGGGGGCTCCGGGATAATGAGCAGTTCTTC
>TRBJ2-3|-|TRBV4-3|many
CASSPSSGGRDTQYF
TGCGCCAGCAGCCCCTCATCCGGAGGACGTGATACGCAGTATTTT
>TRBJ1-2|-|TRBV12-3/TRBV12-4|many
CASSSGVGYGYTF
TGTGCCAGCAGTTCAGGGGTTGGGTATGGCTACACCTTC
>TRBJ2-1|TRBD1|TRBV18|few
CASSRGTGGGTRSDNEQFF
TGTGCCAGCTCACGAGGGACAGGGGGCGGAACAAGGAGCGACAATGAGCAGTTCTTC
>TRBJ2-2|-|TRBV3-1|many
CASSQGSNTGELFF
TGTGCCAGCAGCCAAGGATCCAACACCGGGGAGCTGTTTTTT
>TRBJ1-2|-|TRBV6-1|many
CASSRGTFYGYTF
TGTGCCAGCAGTCGCGGGACATTTTATGGCTACACCTTC
>TRBJ2-2|TRBD1|TRBV27|many
CASSPTPGGAYYAGELFF
TGTGCCAGCAGTCCGACCCCAGGGGGCGCTTATTACGCCGGGGAGCTGTTTTTT
>TRBJ2-7|TRBD1|TRBV5-1|many
CASWQTGLEEQYF
TGCGCCAGCTGGCAGACAGGGCTTGAAGAGCAGTACTTC
>TRBJ1-5|TRBD1|TRBV15|many
CATSREGTGASNQPQHF
TGTGCCACCAGCAGAGAGGGGACAGGGGCCAGCAATCAGCCCCAGCATTTT
>TRBJ1-1|TRBD1|TRBV6-5|many
CASSYWDSNTEAFF
TGTGCCAGCAGTTACTGGGACAGTAACACTGAAGCTTTCTTT
>TRBJ2-2|TRBD2|TRBV10-3|many
CAMSISSGYTGELFF
TGTGCCATGTCAATTTCTAGCGGGTACACCGGGGAGCTGTTTTTT
>TRBJ2-7|-|TRBV7-6|many
CASSRGSGGSSYEQYF
TGTGCCAGCAGCAGGGGGAGTGGGGGTTCTTCCTACGAGCAGTACTTC
>TRBJ1-1|-|TRBV7-3|many
CASSVHSLGTEAFF
TGTGCCAGCAGCGTCCATTCGTTGGGCACTGAAGCTTTCTTT
>TRBJ2-7|-|TRBV29-1|many
CSVGSRGGYEQYF
TGCAGCGTTGGATCGAGAGGGGGGTACGAGCAGTACTTC
>TRBJ2-5|TRBD1|TRBV5-5|many
CASSPDRGETQYF
TGTGCCAGCAGCCCCGACAGGGGAGAGACCCAGTACTTC
>TRBJ1-3|-|TRBV4-1|-
CASSQRYRSGNTIYF
TGCGCCAGCAGCCAAAGATACAGATCTGGAAACACCATATATTTT
>TRBJ2-3|TRBD2|TRBV5-1|many
CASSLAGGGQLTDTQYF
TGCGCCAGCAGCTTGGCCGGGGGGGGACAACTCACAGATACGCAGTATTTT
>TRBJ2-3|-|TRBV9|many
CASRGRNTDTQYF
TGTGCCAGCCGGGGCAGAAACACAGATACGCAGTATTTT
>TRBJ2-7|-|TRBV20-1|few
CSASDTPFRDKYEQYF
TGCAGTGCTTCAGATACTCCCTTCCGGGACAAATACGAGCAGTACTTC
>TRBJ2-3|TRBD2|TRBV4-2|many
CASSQGTSGKTDTQYF
TGTGCCAGCAGCCAAGGTACTAGCGGGAAAACAGATACGCAGTATTTT
>TRBJ2-3|-|TRBV7-2|many
CASTIVGVDTQYF
TGTGCCAGCACCATAGTGGGAGTGGATACGCAGTATTTT
>TRBJ2-1|TRBD1|TRBV28|many
CASSLYTGDEQFF
TGTGCCAGCAGTCTGTATACAGGGGATGAGCAGTTCTTC
>TRBJ2-3|-|TRBV4-3|many
CASSQDRGTQYF
TGCGCCAGCAGCCAAGATCGAGGCACGCAGTATTTT
>TRBJ2-5|-|TRBV9|many
CASSPTGPQETQYF
TGTGCCAGCAGCCCTACCGGGCCTCAGGAGACCCAGTACTTC
>TRBJ2-4|-|TRBV3-1|-
CASSPLRGKGLENIQYF
TGTGCCAGCAGCCCGCTAAGGGGGAAGGGGCTGGAAAACATTCAGTACTTC
>TRBJ1-2|-|TRBV15|many
CATSRDYGSPTNYGYTF
TGTGCCACCAGCAGAGATTATGGCAGCCCTACTAACTATGGCTACACCTTC
>TRBJ2-7|TRBD1|TRBV20-1|-
CSVQQGITYEQYF
TGCAGTGTTCAACAGGGGATAACCTACGAGCAGTACTTC
>TRBJ2-2|-|TRBV12-3/TRBV12-4|many
CASSLAGATGELFF
TGTGCCAGCAGTTTAGCTGGCGCCACCGGGGAGCTGTTTTTT